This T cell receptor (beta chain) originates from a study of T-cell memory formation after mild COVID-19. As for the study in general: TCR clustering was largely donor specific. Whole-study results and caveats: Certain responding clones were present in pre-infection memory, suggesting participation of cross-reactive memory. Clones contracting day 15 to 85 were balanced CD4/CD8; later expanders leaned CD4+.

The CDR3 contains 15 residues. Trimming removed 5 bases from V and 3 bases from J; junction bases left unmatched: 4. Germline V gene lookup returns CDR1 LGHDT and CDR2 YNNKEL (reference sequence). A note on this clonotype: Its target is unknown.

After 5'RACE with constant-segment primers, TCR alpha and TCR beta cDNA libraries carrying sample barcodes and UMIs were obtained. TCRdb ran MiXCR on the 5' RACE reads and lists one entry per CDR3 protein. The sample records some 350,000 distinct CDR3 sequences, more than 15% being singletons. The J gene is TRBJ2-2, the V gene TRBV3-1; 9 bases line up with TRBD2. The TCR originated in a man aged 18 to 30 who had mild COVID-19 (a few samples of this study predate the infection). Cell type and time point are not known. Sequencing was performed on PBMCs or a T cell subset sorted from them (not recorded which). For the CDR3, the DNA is TGTGCCAGCAGCAATAGCGGGGGACACACCGGGGAGCTGTTTTTT. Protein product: CASSNSGGHTGELFF.